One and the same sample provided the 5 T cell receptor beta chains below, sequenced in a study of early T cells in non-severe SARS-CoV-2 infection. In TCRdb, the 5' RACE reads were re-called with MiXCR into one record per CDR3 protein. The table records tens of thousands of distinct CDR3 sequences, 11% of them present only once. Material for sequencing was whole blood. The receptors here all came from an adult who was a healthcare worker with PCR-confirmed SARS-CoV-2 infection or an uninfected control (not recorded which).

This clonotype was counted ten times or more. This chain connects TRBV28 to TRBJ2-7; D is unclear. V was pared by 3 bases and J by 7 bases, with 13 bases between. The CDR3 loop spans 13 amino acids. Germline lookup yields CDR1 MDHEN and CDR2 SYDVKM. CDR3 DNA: TGTGCCAGCAGTTTTACATCGGCTTGGGAGCAGTACTTC. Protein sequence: CASSFTSAWEQYF.

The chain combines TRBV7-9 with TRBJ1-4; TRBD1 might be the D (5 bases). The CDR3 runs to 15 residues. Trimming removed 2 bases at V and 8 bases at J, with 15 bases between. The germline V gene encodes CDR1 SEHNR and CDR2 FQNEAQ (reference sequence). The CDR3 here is CASSLYGGEEEKLFF. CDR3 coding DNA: TGTGCCAGCAGCTTATACGGAGGGGAGGAGGAAAAACTGTTTTTT. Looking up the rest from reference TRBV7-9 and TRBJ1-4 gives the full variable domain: DTGVSQNPRHKITKRGQNVTFRCDPISEHNRLYWYRQTLGQGPEFLTYFQNEAQLEKSRLLSDRFSAERPKGSFSTLEIQRTEQGDSAMYLCASSLYGGEEEKLFFGSGTQLSVL.

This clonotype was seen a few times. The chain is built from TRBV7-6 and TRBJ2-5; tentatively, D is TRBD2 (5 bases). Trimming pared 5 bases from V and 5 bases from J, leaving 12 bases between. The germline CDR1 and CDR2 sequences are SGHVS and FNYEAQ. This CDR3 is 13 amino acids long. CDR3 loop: CASSRRLMETQYF. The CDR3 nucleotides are TGTGCCAGCAGCCGACGACTAATGGAGACCCAGTACTTC.

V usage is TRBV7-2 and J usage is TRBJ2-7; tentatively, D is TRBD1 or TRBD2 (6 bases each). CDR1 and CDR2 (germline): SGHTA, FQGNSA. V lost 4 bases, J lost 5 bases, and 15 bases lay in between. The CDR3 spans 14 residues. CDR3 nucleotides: TGTGCCAGCAGCTCCGGGGGCGCAAGTAACGAGCAGTACTTC. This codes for CASSSGGASNEQYF.

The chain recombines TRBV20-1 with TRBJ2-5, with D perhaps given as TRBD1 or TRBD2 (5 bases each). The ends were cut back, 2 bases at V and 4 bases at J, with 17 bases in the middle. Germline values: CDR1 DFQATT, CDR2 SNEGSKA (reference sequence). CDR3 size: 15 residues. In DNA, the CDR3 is TGCAGTGCTAGACGAATTTGGGGGATGGGAGAGACCCAGTACTTC. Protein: CSARRIWGMGETQYF.